This entry features one T cell receptor (beta chain) sequence. This entry comes from a study of control samples from healthy donors and cancer patients. Profiling relied on immunoSEQ multiplex PCR, and the TCRdb table lists in-frame clones only, not all of them. The sample has 60,000 to 85,000 clones, around 92% seen once; the top ten hold about 5%. Germline lookup yields CDR1 MDHEN and CDR2 SYDVKM. The CDR3 is 12 amino acids. V shed 6 bases and J shed 9 bases, with 15 bases lying between them. This chain uses TRBV28 with TRBJ2-7, with a tentative D call TRBD2 (5 bases). This TCR came from a woman aged 55-70 years in good health. Sequencing was done on a sample of blood. The CDR3 is CASSPGFGRQYF. For the CDR3, the DNA is TGTGCCAGCAGCCCGGGGTTCGGCCGGCAGTACTTC.